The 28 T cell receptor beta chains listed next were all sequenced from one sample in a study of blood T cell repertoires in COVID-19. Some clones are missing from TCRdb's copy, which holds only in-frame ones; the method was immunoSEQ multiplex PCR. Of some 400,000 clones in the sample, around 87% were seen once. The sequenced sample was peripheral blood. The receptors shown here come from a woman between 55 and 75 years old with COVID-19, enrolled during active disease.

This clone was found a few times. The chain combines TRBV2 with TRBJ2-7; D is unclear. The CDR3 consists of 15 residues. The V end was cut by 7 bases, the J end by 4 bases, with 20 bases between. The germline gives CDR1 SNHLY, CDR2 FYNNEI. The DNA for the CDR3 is TGTGCCAGCACCCGGTCGGTGTCTACCGGGTACGAGCAGTACTTC. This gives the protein CASTRSVSTGYEQYF.

CDR3 in amino acids: CASSIYHTEAFF. For the CDR3, the DNA is TGTGCCAGTAGTATCTACCACACTGAAGCTTTCTTT. This rearrangement joins TRBV19 to TRBJ1-1; the D is unclear. Germline V CDR1 and CDR2: LNHDA, SQIVND (reference sequence). The V and J ends lost 3 bases and 3 bases respectively, with 5 bases between them. The CDR3 is 12 residues long.

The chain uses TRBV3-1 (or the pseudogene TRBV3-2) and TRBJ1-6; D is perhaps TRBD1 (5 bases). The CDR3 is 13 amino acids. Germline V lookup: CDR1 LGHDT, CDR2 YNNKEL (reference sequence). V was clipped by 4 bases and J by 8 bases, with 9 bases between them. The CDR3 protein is CASSLSRDSPLHF. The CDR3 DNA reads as TGTGCCAGCAGCCTGTCCAGGGATTCACCCCTCCACTTT.

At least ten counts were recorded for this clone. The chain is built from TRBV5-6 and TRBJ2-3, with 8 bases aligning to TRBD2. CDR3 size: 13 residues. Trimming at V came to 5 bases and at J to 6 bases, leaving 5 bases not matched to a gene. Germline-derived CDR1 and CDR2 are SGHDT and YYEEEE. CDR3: CASSYSGADTQYF. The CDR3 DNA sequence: TGTGCCAGCAGTTATAGCGGGGCCGATACGCAGTATTTT.

CDR3 nucleotides: TGTGCCAGCAGCGTAGGCAGTAGCGGGGGAGACTACAATGAGCAGTTCTTC. Protein: CASSVGSSGGDYNEQFF. J is TRBJ2-1 and V is TRBV9, with TRBD2 matching 9 bases. The germline gives CDR1 SGDLS, CDR2 YYNGEE. Losses at the gene ends were 0 bases for V and 3 bases for J; bases not matched to a gene: 7. The CDR3 loop spans 17 amino acids.

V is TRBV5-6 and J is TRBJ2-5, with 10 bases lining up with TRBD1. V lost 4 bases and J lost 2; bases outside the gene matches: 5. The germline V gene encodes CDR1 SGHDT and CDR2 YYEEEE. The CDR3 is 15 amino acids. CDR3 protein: CASSNLGQGQETQYF. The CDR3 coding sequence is TGTGCCAGCAGCAACTTGGGACAGGGGCAAGAGACCCAGTACTTC.

CDR3 coding DNA: TGTGCCAGCAGCCCCCTCGGGGGCACAGATACGCAGTATTTT. Translated: CASSPLGGTDTQYF. This chain uses TRBV7-3 with TRBJ2-3; a weak D match, TRBD2 (5 bases). Trimming took off 5 bases at V and 1 base at J, with 10 bases between the two ends. The CDR3 length is 14 residues. Germline CDR1 is SGHTA and CDR2 is FQGTGA.

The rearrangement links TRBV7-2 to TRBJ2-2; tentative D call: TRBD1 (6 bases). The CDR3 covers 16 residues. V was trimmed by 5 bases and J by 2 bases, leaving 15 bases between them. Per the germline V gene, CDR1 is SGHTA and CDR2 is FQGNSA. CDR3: CASSPLVGANTGELFF. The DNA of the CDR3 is TGTGCCAGCAGCCCACTCGTGGGGGCTAACACCGGGGAGCTGTTTTTT.

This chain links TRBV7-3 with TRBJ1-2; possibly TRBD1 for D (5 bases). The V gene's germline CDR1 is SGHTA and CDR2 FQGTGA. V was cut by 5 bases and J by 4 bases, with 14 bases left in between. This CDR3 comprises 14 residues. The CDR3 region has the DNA TGTGCCAGCAGCCCGACAGAGATCAGCTATGGCTACACCTTC. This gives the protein CASSPTEISYGYTF.

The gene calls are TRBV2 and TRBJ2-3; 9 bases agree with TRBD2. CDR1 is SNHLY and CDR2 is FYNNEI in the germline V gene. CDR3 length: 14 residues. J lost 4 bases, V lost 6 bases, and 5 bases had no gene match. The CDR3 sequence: CASRVGGGADTQYF. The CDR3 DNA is TGTGCCAGCAGAGTCGGCGGGGGGGCAGATACGCAGTATTTT.

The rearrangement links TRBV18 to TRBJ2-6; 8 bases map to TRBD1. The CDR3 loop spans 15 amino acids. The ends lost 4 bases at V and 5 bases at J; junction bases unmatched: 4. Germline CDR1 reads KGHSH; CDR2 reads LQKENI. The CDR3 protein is CASSLDRGWANVLTF. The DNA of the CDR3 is TGTGCCAGCTCACTAGACAGGGGCTGGGCCAACGTCCTGACTTTC.

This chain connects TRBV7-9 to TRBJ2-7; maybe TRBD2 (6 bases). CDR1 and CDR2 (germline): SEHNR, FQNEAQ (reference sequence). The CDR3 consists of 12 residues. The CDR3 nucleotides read TGTGCTACCGGGACTTCCGACTACGAGCAGTACTTC. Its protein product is CATGTSDYEQYF.

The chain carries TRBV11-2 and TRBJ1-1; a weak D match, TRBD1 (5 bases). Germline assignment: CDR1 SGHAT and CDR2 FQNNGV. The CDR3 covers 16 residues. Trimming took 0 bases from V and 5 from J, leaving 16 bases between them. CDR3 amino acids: CASSLDFGRVWTEAFF. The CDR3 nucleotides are TGTGCCAGCAGCTTAGATTTCGGCAGGGTGTGGACTGAAGCTTTCTTT.

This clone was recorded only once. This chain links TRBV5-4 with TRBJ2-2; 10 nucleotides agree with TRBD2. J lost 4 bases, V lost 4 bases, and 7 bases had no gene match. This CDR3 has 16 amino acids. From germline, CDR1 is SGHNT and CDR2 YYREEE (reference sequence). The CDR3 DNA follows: TGTGCCAGCAGCCCGGGGCTAGCGGGGGTCACCGGGGAGCTGTTTTTT. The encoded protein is CASSPGLAGVTGELFF. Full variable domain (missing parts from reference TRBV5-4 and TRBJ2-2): ETGVTQSPTHLIKTRGQQVTLRCSSQSGHNTVSWYQQALGQGPQFIFQYYREEENGRGNFPPRFSGLQFPNYSSELNVNALELDDSALYLCASSPGLAGVTGELFFGEGSRLTVL.

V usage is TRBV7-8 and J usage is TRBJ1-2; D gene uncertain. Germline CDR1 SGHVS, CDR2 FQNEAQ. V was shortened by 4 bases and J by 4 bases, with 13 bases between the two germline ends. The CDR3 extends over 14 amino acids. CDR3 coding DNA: TGTGCCAGCAGCTCGTCCCGGGTCGGCTATGGCTACACCTTC. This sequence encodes CASSSSRVGYGYTF.

This CDR3 is CASSPSLNTEAFF. The CDR3 coding sequence is TGTGCCAGCAGCCCCTCTCTGAACACTGAAGCTTTCTTT. The chain has TRBV7-9 and TRBJ1-1; D unresolved. V lost 5 bases and J 0 bases, leaving 7 bases between the germline ends. Germline assignment: CDR1 SEHNR and CDR2 FQNEAQ (reference sequence). CDR3 size: 13 residues.

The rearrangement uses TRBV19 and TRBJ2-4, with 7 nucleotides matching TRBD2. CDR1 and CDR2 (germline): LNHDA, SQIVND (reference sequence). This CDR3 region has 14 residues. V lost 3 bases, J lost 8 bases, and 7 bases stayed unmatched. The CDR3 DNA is TGTGCCAGTAGTATGGGCGGGGGTCTGGACATTCAGTACTTC. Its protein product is CASSMGGGLDIQYF.

CDR3 nucleotide sequence: TGTGCCAGCAGCGTAGCTGTTGGAAACACCATATATTTT. Translation gives CASSVAVGNTIYF. V is TRBV9 and J is TRBJ1-3; D ambiguous. The CDR3 totals 13 residues. The germline V gene has CDR1 SGDLS and CDR2 YYNGEE. The V end was cut by 0 bases, the J end by 3 bases, with 4 bases between.

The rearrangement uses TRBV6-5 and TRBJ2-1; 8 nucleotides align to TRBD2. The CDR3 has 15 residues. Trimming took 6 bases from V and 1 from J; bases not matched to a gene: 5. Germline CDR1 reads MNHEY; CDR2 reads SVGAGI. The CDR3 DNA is TGTGCCAGCAGCAACGGGGGGGGTTCCTACAATGAGCAGTTCTTC. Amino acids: CASSNGGGSYNEQFF.

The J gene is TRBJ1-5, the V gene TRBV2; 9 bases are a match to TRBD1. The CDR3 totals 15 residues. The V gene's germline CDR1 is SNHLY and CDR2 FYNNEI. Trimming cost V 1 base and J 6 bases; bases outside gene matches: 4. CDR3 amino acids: CASSEDRGQSQPQHF. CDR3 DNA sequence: TGTGCCAGCAGTGAAGACAGGGGGCAGAGTCAGCCCCAGCATTTT.

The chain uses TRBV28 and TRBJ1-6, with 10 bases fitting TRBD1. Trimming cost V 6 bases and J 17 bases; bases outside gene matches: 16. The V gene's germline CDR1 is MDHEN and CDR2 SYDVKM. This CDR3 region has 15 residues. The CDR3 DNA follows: TGTGCCAGCAGGCCTACCGGGACAGGGGCCTGGGTCTTCCACTTT. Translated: CASRPTGTGAWVFHF.

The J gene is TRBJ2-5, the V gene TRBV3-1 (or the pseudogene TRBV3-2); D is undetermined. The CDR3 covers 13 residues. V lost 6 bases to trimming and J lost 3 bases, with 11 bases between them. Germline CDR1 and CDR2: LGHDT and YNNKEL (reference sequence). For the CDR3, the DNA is TGTGCCAGCAGACCCACACCGAAAGAGACCCAGTACTTC. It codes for CASRPTPKETQYF.

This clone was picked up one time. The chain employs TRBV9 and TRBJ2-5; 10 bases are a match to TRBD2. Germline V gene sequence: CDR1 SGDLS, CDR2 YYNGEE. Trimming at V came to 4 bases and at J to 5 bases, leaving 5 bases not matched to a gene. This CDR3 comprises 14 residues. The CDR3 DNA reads TGTGCCAGCAGCTCAGCGGGGGGGATGGAGACCCAGTACTTC. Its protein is CASSSAGGMETQYF.

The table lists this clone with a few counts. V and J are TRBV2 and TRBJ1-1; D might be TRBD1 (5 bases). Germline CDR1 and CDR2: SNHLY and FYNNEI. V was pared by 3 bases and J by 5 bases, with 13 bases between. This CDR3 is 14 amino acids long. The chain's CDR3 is CASSEPGGRTEAFF. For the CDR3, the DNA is TGTGCCAGCAGTGAGCCCGGGGGTAGGACTGAAGCTTTCTTT.

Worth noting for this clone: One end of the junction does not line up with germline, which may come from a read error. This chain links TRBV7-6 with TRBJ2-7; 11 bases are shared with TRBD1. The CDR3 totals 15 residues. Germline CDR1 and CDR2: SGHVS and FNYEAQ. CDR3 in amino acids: CASSIAGTGGYEQYF. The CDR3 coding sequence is TGTGCCAGCAGCATAGCCGGGACAGGGGGTTACGAGCAGTACTTC. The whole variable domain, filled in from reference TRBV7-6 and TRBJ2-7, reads GAGVSQSPRYKVTKRGQDVALRCDPISGHVSLYWYRQALGQGPEFLTYFNYEAQQDKSGLPNDRFSAERPEGSISTLTIQRTEQRDSAMYRCASSIAGTGGYEQYFGPGTRLTVT.

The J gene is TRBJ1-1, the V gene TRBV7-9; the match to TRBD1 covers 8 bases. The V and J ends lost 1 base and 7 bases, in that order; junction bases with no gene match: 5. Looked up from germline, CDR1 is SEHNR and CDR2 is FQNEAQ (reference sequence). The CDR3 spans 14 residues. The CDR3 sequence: CASSLGLTGDEAFF. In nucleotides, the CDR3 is TGTGCCAGCAGCTTAGGGTTGACAGGGGATGAAGCTTTCTTT.

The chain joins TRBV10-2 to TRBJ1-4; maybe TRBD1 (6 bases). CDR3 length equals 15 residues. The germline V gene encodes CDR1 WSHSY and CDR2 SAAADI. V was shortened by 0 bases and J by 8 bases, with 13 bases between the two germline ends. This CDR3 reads CASSESGTNAEKLFF. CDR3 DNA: TGCGCCAGCAGTGAGTCGGGGACAAACGCCGAAAAACTGTTTTTT.

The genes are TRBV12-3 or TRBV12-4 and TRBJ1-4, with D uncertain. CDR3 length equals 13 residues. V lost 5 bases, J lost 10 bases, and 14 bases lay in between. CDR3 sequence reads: CASSDDIPGKLFF. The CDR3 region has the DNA TGTGCCAGCAGTGACGACATCCCCGGAAAACTGTTTTTT.